Included here is one TCR beta chain sequence, with context. The antigen remains undetermined. This sample was taken from a study of PD-1 blockade in mismatch repair-deficient tumors. Study-wide results and caveats: Tumor-resident clones, often undetectable pretreatment in blood, expanded then contracted after pembrolizumab.

TCRs were sequenced from a few patients responding to pembrolizumab. V lost 5 bases and J lost 2; bases outside the gene matches: 3. Per the germline V gene, CDR1 is GTSNPN and CDR2 is SVGIG (reference sequence). The CDR3 has 15 amino acids. The method was immunoSEQ multiplex PCR; TCRdb's version includes in-frame clones alone and lacks a portion of them. The sample shows around 110,000 clones, roughly 80% of them seen only once. This chain joins TRBV30 and TRBJ2-7; 16 bases fit TRBD2. The sequences come from peripheral blood, collected 60 weeks after starting pembrolizumab. The sequence was collected from an adult with mismatch repair-deficient cancer. The CDR3 protein is CAWGTSGRAPYEQYF. CDR3 coding DNA: TGTGCCTGGGGGACTAGCGGGAGGGCCCCCTACGAGCAGTACTTC.